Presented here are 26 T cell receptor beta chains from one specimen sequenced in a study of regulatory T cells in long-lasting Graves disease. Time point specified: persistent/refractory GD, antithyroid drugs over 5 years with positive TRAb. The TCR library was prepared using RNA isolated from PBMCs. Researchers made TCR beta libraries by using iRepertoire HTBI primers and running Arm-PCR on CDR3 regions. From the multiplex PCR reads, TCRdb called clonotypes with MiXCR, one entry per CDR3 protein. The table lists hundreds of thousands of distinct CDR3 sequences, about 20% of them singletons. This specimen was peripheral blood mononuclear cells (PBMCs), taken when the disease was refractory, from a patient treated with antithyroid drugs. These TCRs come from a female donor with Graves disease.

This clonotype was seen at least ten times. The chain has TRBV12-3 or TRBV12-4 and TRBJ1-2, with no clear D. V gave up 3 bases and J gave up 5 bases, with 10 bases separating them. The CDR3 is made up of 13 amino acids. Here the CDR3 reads CASSFGQPYGYTF. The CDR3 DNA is TGTGCCAGCAGTTTTGGTCAGCCTTATGGCTACACCTTC.

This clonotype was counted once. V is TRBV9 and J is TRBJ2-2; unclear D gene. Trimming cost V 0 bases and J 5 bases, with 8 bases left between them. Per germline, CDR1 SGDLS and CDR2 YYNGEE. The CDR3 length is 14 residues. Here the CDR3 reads CASSVGAWTGELFF. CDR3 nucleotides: TGTGCCAGCAGCGTAGGGGCGTGGACCGGGGAGCTGTTTTTT. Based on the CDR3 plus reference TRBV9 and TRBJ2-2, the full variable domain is DSGVTQTPKHLITATGQRVTLRCSPRSGDLSVYWYQQSLDQGLQFLIQYYNGEERAKGNILERFSAQQFPDLHSELNLSSLELGDSALYFCASSVGAWTGELFFGEGSRLTVL.

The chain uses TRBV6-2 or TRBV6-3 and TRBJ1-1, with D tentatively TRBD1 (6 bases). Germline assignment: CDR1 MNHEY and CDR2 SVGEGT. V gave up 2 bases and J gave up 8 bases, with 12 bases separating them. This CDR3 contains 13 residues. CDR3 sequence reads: CASSYPGTREAFF. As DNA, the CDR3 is TGTGCCAGCAGTTACCCCGGGACAAGGGAAGCTTTCTTT.

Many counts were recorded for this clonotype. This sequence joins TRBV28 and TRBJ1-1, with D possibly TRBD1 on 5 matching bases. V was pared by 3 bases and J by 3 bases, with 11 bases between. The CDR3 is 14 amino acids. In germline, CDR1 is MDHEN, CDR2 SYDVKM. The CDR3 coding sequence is TGTGCCAGCAGTTTTGGGACGGTTGACACTGAAGCTTTCTTT. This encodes CASSFGTVDTEAFF.

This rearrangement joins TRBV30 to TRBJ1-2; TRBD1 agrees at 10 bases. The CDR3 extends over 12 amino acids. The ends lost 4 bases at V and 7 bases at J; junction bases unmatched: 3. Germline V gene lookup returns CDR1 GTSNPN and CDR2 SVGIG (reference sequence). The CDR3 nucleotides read TGTGCCTGGATGGACAGGGGGATTGGCTACACCTTC. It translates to CAWMDRGIGYTF.

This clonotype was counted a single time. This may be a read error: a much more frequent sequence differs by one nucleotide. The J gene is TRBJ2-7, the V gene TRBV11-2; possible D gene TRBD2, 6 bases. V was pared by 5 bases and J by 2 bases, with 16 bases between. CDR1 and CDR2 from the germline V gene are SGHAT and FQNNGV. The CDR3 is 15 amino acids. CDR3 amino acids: CASSLAPRGAYEQYF. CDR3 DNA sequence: TGTGCCAGCAGCCTCGCACCGCGGGGAGCCTACGAGCAGTACTTC. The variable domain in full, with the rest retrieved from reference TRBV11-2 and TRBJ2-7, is EAGVAQSPRYKIIEKRQSVAFWCNPISGHATLYWYQQILGQGPKLLIQFQNNGVVDDSQLPKDRFSAERLKGVDSTLKIQPAKLEDSAVYLCASSLAPRGAYEQYFGPGTRLTVT.

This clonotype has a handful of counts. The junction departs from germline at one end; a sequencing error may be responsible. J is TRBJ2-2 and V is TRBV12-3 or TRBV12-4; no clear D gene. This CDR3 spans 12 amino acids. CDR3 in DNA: TGTGCCAGCATTTTAGGTCCCGGGGAGCTGTTTTTT. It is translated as CASILGPGELFF.

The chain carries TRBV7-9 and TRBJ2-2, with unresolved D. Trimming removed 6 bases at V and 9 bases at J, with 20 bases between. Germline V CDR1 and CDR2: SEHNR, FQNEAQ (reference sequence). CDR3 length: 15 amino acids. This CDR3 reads CASSTEASPLRELFF. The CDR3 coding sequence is TGTGCCAGCAGTACGGAAGCCTCCCCGTTGAGGGAGCTGTTTTTT. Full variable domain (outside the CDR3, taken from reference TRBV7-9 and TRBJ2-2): DTGVSQNPRHKITKRGQNVTFRCDPISEHNRLYWYRQTLGQGPEFLTYFQNEAQLEKSRLLSDRFSAERPKGSFSTLEIQRTEQGDSAMYLCASSTEASPLRELFFGEGSRLTVL.

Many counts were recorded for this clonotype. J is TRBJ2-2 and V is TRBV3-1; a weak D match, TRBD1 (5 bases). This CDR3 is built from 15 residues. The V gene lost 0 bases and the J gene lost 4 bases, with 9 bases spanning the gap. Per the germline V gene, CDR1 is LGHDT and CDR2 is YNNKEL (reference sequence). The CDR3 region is CASSQDATVTGELFF. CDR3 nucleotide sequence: TGTGCCAGCAGCCAAGACGCGACAGTCACCGGGGAGCTGTTTTTT.

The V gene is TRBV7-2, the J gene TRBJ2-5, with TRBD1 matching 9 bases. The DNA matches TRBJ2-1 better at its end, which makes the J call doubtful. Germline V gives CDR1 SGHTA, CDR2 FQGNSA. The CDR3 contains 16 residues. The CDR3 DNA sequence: TGTGCCAGCAGCTTAGTTGGGACAGGGAGAGGGAATGAGCAGTTCTTC. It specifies CASSLVGTGRGNEQFF.

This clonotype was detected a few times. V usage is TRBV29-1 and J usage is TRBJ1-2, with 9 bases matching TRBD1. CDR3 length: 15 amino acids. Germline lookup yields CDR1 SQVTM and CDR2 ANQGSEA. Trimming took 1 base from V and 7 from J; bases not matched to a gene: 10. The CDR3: CSVEAVPGQGSGYTF. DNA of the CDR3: TGCAGCGTTGAAGCCGTACCGGGACAGGGATCTGGCTACACCTTC.

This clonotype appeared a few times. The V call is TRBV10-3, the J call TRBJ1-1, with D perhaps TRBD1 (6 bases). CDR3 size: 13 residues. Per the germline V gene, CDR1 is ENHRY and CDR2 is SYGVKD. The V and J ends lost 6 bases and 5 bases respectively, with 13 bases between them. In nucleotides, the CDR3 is TGTGCCATCAGCTCAGGGGAGGGGACTGAAGCTTTCTTT. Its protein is CAISSGEGTEAFF.

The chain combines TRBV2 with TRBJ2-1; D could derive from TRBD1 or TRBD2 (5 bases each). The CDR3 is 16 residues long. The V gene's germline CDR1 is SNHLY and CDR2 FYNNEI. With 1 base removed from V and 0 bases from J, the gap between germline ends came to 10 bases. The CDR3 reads CASSEVAGSSYNEQFF. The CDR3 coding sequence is TGTGCCAGCAGTGAAGTGGCAGGGAGCTCCTACAATGAGCAGTTCTTC.

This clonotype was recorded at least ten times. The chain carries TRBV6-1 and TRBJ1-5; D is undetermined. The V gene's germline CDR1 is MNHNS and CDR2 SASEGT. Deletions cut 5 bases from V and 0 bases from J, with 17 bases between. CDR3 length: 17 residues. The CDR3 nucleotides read TGTGCCAGCAGTAGAACCTCGGGCGGTAGTAGCAATCAGCCCCAGCATTTT. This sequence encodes CASSRTSGGSSNQPQHF.

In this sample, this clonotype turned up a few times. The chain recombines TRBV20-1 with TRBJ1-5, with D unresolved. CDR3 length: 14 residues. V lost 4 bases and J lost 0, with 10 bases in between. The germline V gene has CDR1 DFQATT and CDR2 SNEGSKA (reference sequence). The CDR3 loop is CSATRDTSNQPQHF. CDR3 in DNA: TGCAGTGCTACCCGAGACACTAGCAATCAGCCCCAGCATTTT.

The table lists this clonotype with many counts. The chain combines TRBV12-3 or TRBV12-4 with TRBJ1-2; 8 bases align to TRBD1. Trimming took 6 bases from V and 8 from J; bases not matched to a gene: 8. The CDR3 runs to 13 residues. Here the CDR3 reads CASSLVGDRGYTF. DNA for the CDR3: TGTGCCAGCAGCCTGGTAGGGGACAGGGGCTACACCTTC.

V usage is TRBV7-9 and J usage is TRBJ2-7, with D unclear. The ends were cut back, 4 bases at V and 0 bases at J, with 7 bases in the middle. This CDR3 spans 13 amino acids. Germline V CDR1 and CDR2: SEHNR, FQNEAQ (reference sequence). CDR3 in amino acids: CASSYPRSYEQYF. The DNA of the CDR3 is TGTGCCAGCAGCTATCCCCGCTCCTACGAGCAGTACTTC.

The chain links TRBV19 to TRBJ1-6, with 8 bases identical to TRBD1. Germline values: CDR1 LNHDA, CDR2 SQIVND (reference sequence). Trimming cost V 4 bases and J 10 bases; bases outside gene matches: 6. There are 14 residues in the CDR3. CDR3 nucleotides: TGTGCCAGTAGTACTACAGGGGGACAGTCACCCCTCCACTTT. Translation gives CASSTTGGQSPLHF.

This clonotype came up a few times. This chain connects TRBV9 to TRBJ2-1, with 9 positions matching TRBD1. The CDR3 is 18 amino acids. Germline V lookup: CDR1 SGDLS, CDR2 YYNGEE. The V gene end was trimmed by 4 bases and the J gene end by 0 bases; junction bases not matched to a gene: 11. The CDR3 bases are TGTGCCAGCAGCCCTCGCTCAGGGACAGGGATCTCCTACAATGAGCAGTTCTTC. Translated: CASSPRSGTGISYNEQFF.

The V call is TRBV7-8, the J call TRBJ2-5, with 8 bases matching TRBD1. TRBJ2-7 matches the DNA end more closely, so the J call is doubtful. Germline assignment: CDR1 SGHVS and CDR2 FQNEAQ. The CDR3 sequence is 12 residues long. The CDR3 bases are TGTGCCGTGAGGACAGGGAATGGCGAGCAGTACTTC. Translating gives CAVRTGNGEQYF.

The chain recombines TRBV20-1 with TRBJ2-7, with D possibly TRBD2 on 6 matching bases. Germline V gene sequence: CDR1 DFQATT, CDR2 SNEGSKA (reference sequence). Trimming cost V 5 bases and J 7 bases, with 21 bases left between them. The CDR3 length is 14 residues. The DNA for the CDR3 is TGCAGTGCTGGTGGGCCTTCGGACCGGGGGGAGCAGTACTTC. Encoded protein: CSAGGPSDRGEQYF.

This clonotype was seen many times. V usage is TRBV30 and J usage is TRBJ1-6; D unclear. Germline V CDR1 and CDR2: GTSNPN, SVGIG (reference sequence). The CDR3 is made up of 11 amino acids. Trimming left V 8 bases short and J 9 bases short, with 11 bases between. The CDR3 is CAASGGSPLHF. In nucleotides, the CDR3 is TGTGCCGCCTCGGGAGGTTCACCCCTCCACTTT.

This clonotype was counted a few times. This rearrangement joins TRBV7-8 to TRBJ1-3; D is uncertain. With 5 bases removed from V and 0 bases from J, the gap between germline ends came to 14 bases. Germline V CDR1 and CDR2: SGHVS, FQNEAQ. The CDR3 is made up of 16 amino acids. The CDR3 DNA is TGTGCCAGCAGCCTTTGGCAAGGCAGCTCTGGAAACACCATATATTTT. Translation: CASSLWQGSSGNTIYF.

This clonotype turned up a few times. The CDR3 region is CASSVTGFGQETQYF. The CDR3, as DNA: TGTGCCAGCAGCGTAACGGGGTTTGGCCAAGAGACCCAGTACTTC. The chain is built from TRBV9 and TRBJ2-5; a weak D match, TRBD2 (5 bases). The CDR3 contains 15 residues. CDR1 is SGDLS and CDR2 is YYNGEE in the germline V gene. V lost 1 base and J 1 base, leaving 11 bases between the germline ends.

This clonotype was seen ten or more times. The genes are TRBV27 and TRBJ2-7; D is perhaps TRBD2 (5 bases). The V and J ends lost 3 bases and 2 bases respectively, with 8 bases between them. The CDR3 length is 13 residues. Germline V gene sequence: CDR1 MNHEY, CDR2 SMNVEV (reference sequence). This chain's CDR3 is CASSFHGAYEQYF. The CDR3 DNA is TGTGCCAGCAGTTTTCACGGGGCCTACGAGCAGTACTTC.

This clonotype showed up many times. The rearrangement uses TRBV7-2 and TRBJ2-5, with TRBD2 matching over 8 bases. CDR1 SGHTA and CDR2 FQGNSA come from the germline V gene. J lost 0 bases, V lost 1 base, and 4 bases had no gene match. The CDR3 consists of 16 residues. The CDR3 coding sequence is TGTGCCAGCAGCTTAGATAGCGGGACGTACCAAGAGACCCAGTACTTC. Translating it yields CASSLDSGTYQETQYF.